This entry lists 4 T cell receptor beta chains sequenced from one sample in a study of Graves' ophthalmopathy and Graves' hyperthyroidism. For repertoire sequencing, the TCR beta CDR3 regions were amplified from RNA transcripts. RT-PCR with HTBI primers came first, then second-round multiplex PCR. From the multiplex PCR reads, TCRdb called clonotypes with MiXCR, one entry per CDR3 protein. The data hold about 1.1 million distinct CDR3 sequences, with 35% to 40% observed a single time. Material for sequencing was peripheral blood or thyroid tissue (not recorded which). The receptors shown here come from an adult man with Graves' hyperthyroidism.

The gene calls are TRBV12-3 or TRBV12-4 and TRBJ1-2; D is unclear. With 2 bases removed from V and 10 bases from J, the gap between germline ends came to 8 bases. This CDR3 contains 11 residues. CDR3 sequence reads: CASSLFFVYTF. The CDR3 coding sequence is TGTGCCAGCAGTTTATTTTTTGTCTACACCTTC.

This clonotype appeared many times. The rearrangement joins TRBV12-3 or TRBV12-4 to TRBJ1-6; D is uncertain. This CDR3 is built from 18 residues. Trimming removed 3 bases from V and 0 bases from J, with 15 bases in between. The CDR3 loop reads CASSFKGAASSYNSPLHF. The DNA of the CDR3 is TGTGCCAGCAGTTTTAAGGGCGCAGCGAGCTCCTATAATTCACCCCTCCACTTT.

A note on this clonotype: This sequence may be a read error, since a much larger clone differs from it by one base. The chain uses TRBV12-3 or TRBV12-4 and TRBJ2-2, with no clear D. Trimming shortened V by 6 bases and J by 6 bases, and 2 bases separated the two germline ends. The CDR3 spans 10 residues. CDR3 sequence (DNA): TGTGCCAGCAGGCCCGGGGAGCTGTTTTTT. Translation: CASRPGELFF.

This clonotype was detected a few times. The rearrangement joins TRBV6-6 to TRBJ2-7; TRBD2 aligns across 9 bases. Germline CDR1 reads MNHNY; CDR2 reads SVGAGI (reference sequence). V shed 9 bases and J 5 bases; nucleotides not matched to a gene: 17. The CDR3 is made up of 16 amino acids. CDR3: CASGVGAASGTNEQYF. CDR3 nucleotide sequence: TGTGCCAGTGGAGTGGGGGCGGCTAGCGGGACCAACGAGCAGTACTTC.